The present TCR beta chain was sequenced within a study of blood T cell repertoires in COVID-19. CDR3 size: 15 residues. V was pared by 1 base and J by 2 bases, with 8 bases between. CDR1 KGHDR and CDR2 SFDVKD come from the germline V gene. Profiled with immunoSEQ multiplex PCR; TCRdb holds only in-frame clones, not every one. The sample holds roughly 150,000 clones, 70% to 80% seen once. The clonotype was recovered from a man in his 60s with acute or convalescent COVID-19. The chain recombines TRBV24-1 with TRBJ2-1; a possible D gene is TRBD1 (5 bases). The sequenced material came from peripheral blood. This chain's CDR3 is CATSDFRQTYNEQFF. CDR3 nucleotide sequence: TGTGCCACCAGTGATTTTCGACAGACCTACAATGAGCAGTTCTTC.